The next 23 T cell receptor beta chains were all read from a single sample in a study of beta chain features in type 1 diabetes. As every portion of the isolated RNA was reverse transcribed, the sequencing read expressed TCRB transcripts. Clones were read by immunoSEQ multiplex PCR, and TCRdb kept only the in-frame ones, dropping some. The repertoire holds 350,000 or so clones, with 15% to 20% as singletons. Sequencing was done on a sample of naive CD4+ T cells from blood. These receptors all come from a woman between 18 and 29 years old in good health.

In its sample, this clone was seen a few times. CDR3 loop: CASSHLTGRGYF. CDR3 DNA sequence: TGTGCCAGCAGCCATTTGACAGGTCGGGGGTACTTC. The chain recombines TRBV11-2 with TRBJ2-5; the D gene is possibly TRBD1 (6 bases). The CDR3 spans 12 residues. The germline CDR1 and CDR2 sequences are SGHAT and FQNNGV. V dropped 5 bases and J dropped 13 bases, with 17 bases sitting between them. Based on the CDR3 plus reference TRBV11-2 and TRBJ2-5, the full variable domain is EAGVAQSPRYKIIEKRQSVAFWCNPISGHATLYWYQQILGQGPKLLIQFQNNGVVDDSQLPKDRFSAERLKGVDSTLKIQPAKLEDSAVYLCASSHLTGRGYFGPGTRLLVL.

For the CDR3, the DNA is TGTGCCAGCAGTTCCTCCGGGACAGGGATAGAGACCCAGTACTTC. This codes for CASSSSGTGIETQYF. The chain recombines TRBV28 with TRBJ2-5; 9 bases map to TRBD1. The ends lost 4 bases at V and 4 bases at J; junction bases unmatched: 7. Germline-derived CDR1 and CDR2 are MDHEN and SYDVKM. The length of the CDR3 is 15 residues.

This rearrangement joins TRBV30 to TRBJ2-3, with 7 bases identical to TRBD2. Germline CDR1 and CDR2: GTSNPN and SVGIG (reference sequence). Trimming cost V 0 bases and J 6 bases; bases outside gene matches: 6. The CDR3 contains 14 residues. CDR3: CAWSVGGRRDTQYF. The CDR3 DNA is TGTGCCTGGAGTGTAGGCGGGAGAAGGGATACGCAGTATTTT.

This clone was counted only a few times. V and J are TRBV6-6 and TRBJ2-5, with D perhaps TRBD1 (6 bases). The CDR3 is made up of 12 amino acids. Germline V lookup: CDR1 MNHNY, CDR2 SVGAGI (reference sequence). Trimming shortened V by 5 bases and J by 13 bases, and 17 bases separated the two germline ends. The CDR3 here is CASSTSGTSRYF. The CDR3 coding sequence is TGTGCCAGCAGTACATCCGGGACATCCCGGTACTTC.

This chain joins TRBV19 and TRBJ2-1; no reliable D call. CDR3 length: 15 residues. Germline values: CDR1 LNHDA, CDR2 SQIVND (reference sequence). V was cut by 4 bases and J by 8 bases, with 18 bases left in between. The chain's CDR3 is CASSTKAGGGDEQFF. Here the CDR3 DNA reads TGTGCCAGTAGTACCAAAGCCGGCGGCGGCGATGAGCAGTTCTTC.

The chain couples TRBV29-1 to TRBJ2-1; 11 nucleotides match TRBD2. The CDR3 extends over 15 amino acids. V trimming: 6 bases; J trimming: 5 bases; junction bases outside the gene matches: 9. In germline, CDR1 is SQVTM, CDR2 ANQGSEA. CDR3 sequence: CSVGASGRPNNEQFF. In DNA, the CDR3 is TGCAGCGTCGGCGCTAGCGGGAGGCCCAACAATGAGCAGTTCTTC.

This clone was counted between two and nine times. This chain links TRBV4-2 with TRBJ2-7; no firm D call. CDR1 and CDR2 (germline): LGHNA, YNFKEQ. V was pared by 0 bases and J by 1 base, with 10 bases between. This CDR3 is built from 15 residues. CDR3 in amino acids: CASSQDVTGSYEQYF. CDR3 DNA sequence: TGTGCCAGCAGCCAAGATGTGACCGGGTCCTACGAGCAGTACTTC.

This clone came up a few times. V gene TRBV30 combines with J gene TRBJ2-2; 12 bases align to TRBD2. The trim removed 3 bases at V and 4 bases at J, leaving 6 bases unmatched. Germline CDR1 GTSNPN, CDR2 SVGIG (reference sequence). This CDR3 comprises 16 residues. Written as DNA, the CDR3 is TGTGCCTGGAGCTCGACTAGCGGGAGTTCCACCGGGGAGCTGTTTTTT. Amino acid sequence: CAWSSTSGSSTGELFF.

The chain links TRBV16 to TRBJ1-5, with TRBD1 matching 7 bases. Germline CDR1 reads KGHSY; CDR2 reads FQNENV. The CDR3 covers 15 residues. V lost 3 bases, J lost 5 bases, and 7 bases stayed unmatched. The CDR3 protein is CASSHPTGDHQPQHF. CDR3 sequence (DNA): TGTGCCAGCAGCCATCCTACAGGGGATCATCAGCCCCAGCATTTT.

This clone was seen a few times. The chain has TRBV15 and TRBJ1-5; TRBD1 might be the D (6 bases). This CDR3 is 13 amino acids long. Trimming removed 4 bases from V and 4 bases from J, with 8 bases in between. Germline V gives CDR1 LNHNV, CDR2 YYDKDF (reference sequence). This chain's CDR3 is CATSKGGNQPQHF. The CDR3 DNA is TGTGCCACCAGCAAGGGGGGGAATCAGCCCCAGCATTTT.

This clone showed up many times. The chain combines TRBV10-3 with TRBJ2-4, with 9 positions matching TRBD2. The CDR3 covers 14 residues. After removal of 4 bases from V and 5 bases from J, the junction contained 3 bases not matched to a gene. Germline CDR1 is ENHRY and CDR2 is SYGVKD. This CDR3 is CAISAASGENIQYF. CDR3 in DNA: TGTGCCATCAGTGCAGCTAGCGGGGAAAACATTCAGTACTTC.

This clone was seen a handful of times. This rearrangement joins TRBV27 to TRBJ2-3; D unresolved. From germline, CDR1 is MNHEY and CDR2 SMNVEV (reference sequence). The V and J ends lost 8 bases and 4 bases respectively, with 10 bases between them. There are 12 residues in the CDR3. In DNA, the CDR3 is TGTGCCAGCCGAAGCGTGCCAGATACGCAGTATTTT. Translated: CASRSVPDTQYF.

The chain links TRBV19 to TRBJ2-5; 7 nucleotides line up with TRBD1. CDR3 length: 15 amino acids. Germline V gives CDR1 LNHDA, CDR2 SQIVND (reference sequence). J lost 4 bases, V lost 1 base, and 6 bases had no gene match. The CDR3 DNA reads TGTGCCAGTAGTATAGCGAAGGGGGCAGGAGAGACCCAGTACTTC. It yields the protein CASSIAKGAGETQYF.

Only a few counts were recorded for this clone. The V call is TRBV19, the J call TRBJ2-3; TRBD2 agrees at 10 bases. This CDR3 has 16 amino acids. The ends lost 4 bases at V and 1 base at J; junction bases unmatched: 5. The germline V gene encodes CDR1 LNHDA and CDR2 SQIVND (reference sequence). The DNA for the CDR3 is TGTGCCAGTAGTAAAAGCGGGGGGGCCGGCACAGATACGCAGTATTTT. It specifies CASSKSGGAGTDTQYF.

The rearrangement uses TRBV7-3 and TRBJ2-2; perhaps TRBD2 as D (7 bases). In germline, CDR1 is SGHTA, CDR2 FQGTGA. The CDR3 runs 14 residues. V lost 5 bases and J 6 bases, leaving 13 bases between the germline ends. CDR3 coding DNA: TGTGCCAGCAGCCCCATAGGGGGGGCCGGGGAGCTGTTTTTT. Residues: CASSPIGGAGELFF.

The genes are TRBV6-5 and TRBJ2-1; D unclear. This CDR3 has 14 amino acids. Germline V lookup: CDR1 MNHEY, CDR2 SVGAGI. Trimming took off 10 bases at V and 8 bases at J, with 21 bases between the two ends. CDR3 DNA sequence: TGTGCCACCTCCAAAGGTTTTGCGGTCGATGAGCAGTTCTTC. Protein: CATSKGFAVDEQFF.

This clone showed up just a few times. One junction end does not reproduce the germline sequence, and a read error may be involved. This rearrangement joins TRBV10-3 to TRBJ2-7; D may be TRBD2 (5 bases). Looked up from germline, CDR1 is ENHRY and CDR2 is SYGVKD. The CDR3 consists of 12 residues. The CDR3 sequence: CAISEGRVAGLF. The CDR3, as DNA: TGTGCCATCAGTGAAGGAAGGGTGGCAGGACTTTTC.

The V and J genes are TRBV7-9 and TRBJ1-1; D unclear. Germline-derived CDR1 and CDR2 are SEHNR and FQNEAQ (reference sequence). The germline V and J ends were trimmed by 5 bases and 5 bases, with 9 bases remaining between them. The CDR3 totals 12 residues. The CDR3 protein is CASSGLRTEAFF. CDR3 DNA sequence: TGTGCCAGCAGCGGATTGAGGACTGAAGCTTTCTTT.

This clone appeared a few times. J is TRBJ1-5 and V is TRBV25-1; the match to TRBD1 covers 11 bases. There are 15 residues in the CDR3. With V trimmed by 5 bases and J by 4 bases, 4 bases remained unmatched. Germline CDR1 and CDR2: MGHDK and SYGVNS. In nucleotides, the CDR3 is TGTGCCAGCAGTTCGGGACAGGGGGGAAATCAGCCCCAGCATTTT. Its translation is CASSSGQGGNQPQHF.

This clone was recorded only once. The chain employs TRBV9 and TRBJ1-5; 7 bases fit TRBD1. The CDR3 runs to 15 residues. The V and J ends lost 0 bases and 2 bases, in that order; junction bases with no gene match: 2. Germline V CDR1 and CDR2: SGDLS, YYNGEE. CDR3 protein: CASSVGGQRNQPQHF. CDR3 nucleotide sequence: TGTGCCAGCAGCGTAGGGGGACAGCGCAATCAGCCCCAGCATTTT.

V and J are TRBV12-5 and TRBJ2-3, with a weak D call TRBD1 (6 bases). Germline V gene lookup returns CDR1 LGHNT and CDR2 FRNRAP. The CDR3 contains 15 residues. The germline V and J ends were trimmed by 6 bases and 0 bases, with 13 bases remaining between them. This chain's CDR3 is CASGPTGSSTDTQYF. The CDR3 DNA reads as TGTGCTAGTGGACCCACAGGGTCAAGCACAGATACGCAGTATTTT.

This clone was counted between two and nine times. For the CDR3, the DNA is TGTGCCAGCTCACCACCTTCTCGTGAGAACATTCAGTACTTC. It codes for CASSPPSRENIQYF. The rearrangement links TRBV18 to TRBJ2-4; D not certain. CDR1 is KGHSH, CDR2 LQKENI, per germline. This CDR3 is 14 amino acids long. The V and J ends lost 0 bases and 7 bases respectively, with 10 bases between them.

The chain couples TRBV5-1 to TRBJ2-7; TRBD1 matches at 7 bases. The CDR3 covers 15 residues. Unmatched junction bases numbered 9, after V lost 4 bases and J lost 2 bases. Germline CDR1 and CDR2: SGHRS and YFSETQ. The CDR3 spells CASSMIPGQTYEQYF. CDR3 in DNA: TGCGCCAGCAGCATGATACCGGGACAGACCTACGAGCAGTACTTC. Full variable domain (missing parts from reference TRBV5-1 and TRBJ2-7): KAGVTQTPRYLIKTRGQQVTLSCSPISGHRSVSWYQQTPGQGLQFLFEYFSETQRNKGNFPGRFSGRQFSNSRSEMNVSTLELGDSALYLCASSMIPGQTYEQYFGPGTRLTVT.